This T cell receptor beta chain was sequenced during a study of T cells in tuberculosis. CDR1 is SNHLY and CDR2 is FYNNEI in the germline V gene. With 2 bases removed from V and 2 bases from J, the gap between germline ends came to 15 bases. The CDR3 runs 16 residues. Measured with immunoSEQ multiplex PCR; TCRdb has only the in-frame clones, and not every one. The sample comprises tens of thousands of clones, more than 75% of which are singletons, and under 2.5% rests with the top ten. Sorting used thawed, overnight-rested PBMC stained with anti-CD3, a viability dye and GMM-loaded CD1B tetramer. The CD1B tetramers carried C32 glucose monomycolate purified from Rhodococcus equi. Before cryopreservation, the sorted PBMC lost their CD14-expressing monocytes.

The TCR comes from an adult woman with latent tuberculosis. The chain carries TRBV2 and TRBJ1-2; TRBD1 is a possible D gene (5 bases). Material for sequencing was CD1b-GMM tetramer-negative cells sorted from PBMCs. CDR3 sequence reads: CASSELGRLKNYGYTF. The CDR3 region has the DNA TGTGCCAGCAGTGAACTGGGGCGGCTAAAGAACTATGGCTACACCTTC.